Each of the 8 T cell receptor beta chains below was sequenced from the same sample in a study of T cell responses to AZD1222 COVID-19 vaccine. The assay was immunoSEQ multiplex PCR, and TCRdb's table has in-frame clones only and misses some. The table lists approximately 180,000 clones, about 88% of them singletons. The sequencing here drew on peripheral blood, taken 28 days after the second AZD1222 dose. The source of these receptors is an adult who received the AZD1222 COVID-19 vaccine.

This chain connects TRBV4-2 to TRBJ1-1; 7 bases agree with TRBD1. Germline V gene sequence: CDR1 LGHNA, CDR2 YNFKEQ. CDR3 length: 15 residues. The junction had 7 bases not matched to a gene; V was cut back by 0 bases and J by 6 bases. CDR3 DNA sequence: TGTGCCAGCAGCCAAGATCGGGACAGAAGTTCTGAAGCTTTCTTT. Its protein is CASSQDRDRSSEAFF.

This chain connects TRBV19 to TRBJ1-2, with D possibly matching TRBD1 (5 bases). Trimming left V 9 bases short and J 8 bases short, with 19 bases between. The CDR3 totals 13 residues. Germline loops: CDR1 LNHDA, CDR2 SQIVND (reference sequence). The CDR3 DNA reads as TGTGCCAGCTCATGGGACCCAAGGGAGGGCTACACCTTC. It specifies CASSWDPREGYTF. The complete variable domain, with remaining parts taken from reference TRBV19 and TRBJ1-2, reads DGGITQSPKYLFRKEGQNVTLSCEQNLNHDAMYWYRQDPGQGLRLIYYSQIVNDFQKGDIAEGYSVSREKKESFPLTVTSAQKNPTAFYLCASSWDPREGYTFGSGTRLTVV.

This clone was picked up one time. The chain carries TRBV6-5 and TRBJ2-3, with 7 nucleotides matching TRBD2. CDR3 length: 12 amino acids. CDR1 is MNHEY, CDR2 SVGAGI, per germline. CDR3 region: CAAGLAPDTQYF. The CDR3, as DNA: TGTGCAGCGGGACTGGCCCCAGATACGCAGTATTTT.

The chain joins TRBV19 to TRBJ1-5, with D hard to call. The V gene's germline CDR1 is LNHDA and CDR2 SQIVND (reference sequence). The length of the CDR3 is 13 residues. Trimming removed 5 bases at V and 3 bases at J, with 8 bases between. CDR3 region: CASSLRVNQPQHF. The CDR3 DNA follows: TGTGCCAGTAGTCTCAGAGTCAATCAGCCCCAGCATTTT.

The chain has TRBV2 and TRBJ2-1; 10 bases are a match to TRBD1. The CDR3 contains 13 residues. After removal of 6 bases from V and 9 bases from J, the junction contained 5 bases not matched to a gene. Germline lookup yields CDR1 SNHLY and CDR2 FYNNEI. This CDR3 is CASSSTGGGEQFF. The CDR3 DNA follows: TGTGCCAGCAGCTCGACAGGGGGCGGTGAGCAGTTCTTC.

About this clone: The sample holds other DNA sequences that translate to the same CDR3. The J gene is TRBJ2-5, the V gene TRBV18, with D possibly TRBD1 on 5 matching bases. Between the trimmed V and J ends, which lost 2 bases and 4 bases, there was a span of 5 bases. The CDR3 length is 12 residues. Germline V gives CDR1 KGHSH, CDR2 LQKENI. CDR3 nucleotide sequence: TGTGCCAGCTCACCAAGGGGAGAGACCCAGTACTTC. Protein product: CASSPRGETQYF.

This clone was counted a few times. The chain employs TRBV15 and TRBJ1-6; the D is unclear. The CDR3 spans 13 residues. V was cut by 0 bases and J by 5 bases, with 2 bases left in between. CDR1 is LNHNV and CDR2 is YYDKDF in the germline V gene (reference sequence). This CDR3 reads CATSREDNSPLHF. Written as DNA, the CDR3 is TGTGCCACCAGCAGAGAGGATAATTCACCCCTCCACTTT.

The chain joins TRBV19 to TRBJ1-2; no definite D call. The CDR3 consists of 12 residues. Per the germline V gene, CDR1 is LNHDA and CDR2 is SQIVND (reference sequence). Trimming stripped 3 bases from V and 8 bases from J, with 10 bases between. CDR3 protein: CASSMKVLGYTF. Here the CDR3 DNA reads TGTGCCAGTAGTATGAAGGTTTTGGGCTACACCTTC.